This T cell receptor (beta chain) was sequenced in a study of T cells after yellow fever vaccination. Whole-study results and caveats: At around 96% for CD4 and 75% to 90% for CD8, most primary-vaccination clones showed up again after the booster.

As regards this clonotype: Its antigen is not known.

J lost 7 bases, V lost 4 bases, and 4 bases had no gene match. The CDR3 is 13 residues long. Germline V lookup: CDR1 SGHRS, CDR2 YFSETQ. It was through 5'RACE template switching that TCR cDNA was made, with a universal primer site and UMIs added. MiXCR was run by TCRdb on the 5' RACE reads, yielding one entry per CDR3 protein. The sample lists approximately 330,000 distinct CDR3 sequences, approximately 13% occurring once. This TCR derives from a man younger than 30 who received the YFV17D yellow fever vaccine. The sample consisted of CD4+ T cells sorted from PBMCs, taken 15 days after the yellow fever booster vaccination. The V call is TRBV5-1, the J call TRBJ2-4, with 8 bases that match TRBD1. The CDR3 reads CASSTDRVNIQYF. DNA for the CDR3: TGCGCCAGCAGCACGGACAGGGTGAACATTCAGTACTTC.